This TCR beta chain was identified during a study of control samples from healthy donors and cancer patients. V lost 6 bases to trimming and J lost 2 bases; unmatched junction nucleotides: 6. Germline V gives CDR1 MNHEY, CDR2 SVGAGI. CDR3 length: 15 residues. Profiling relied on immunoSEQ multiplex PCR, and the TCRdb table lists in-frame clones only, not all of them. The data contain around 150,000 clones, 90% to 95% of them singletons. The chain carries TRBV6-5 and TRBJ2-1; 8 bases are shared with TRBD2. Sequenced: blood. This receptor was obtained from a woman aged 40 to 55 in good health. The CDR3 protein is CASRHSGTTYNEQFF. The CDR3 nucleotides read TGTGCCAGCAGGCATAGCGGGACCACCTACAATGAGCAGTTCTTC.